The present entry profiles one TCR beta chain with its context. From germline, CDR1 is ENHRY and CDR2 SYGVKD. The V gene lost 3 bases and the J gene lost 3 bases, with 4 bases spanning the gap. The CDR3 is 12 residues long. The data belong to a study of identical twins. Using its own MiXCR run on the 5' RACE reads, TCRdb lists one record per CDR3 protein. The data contain 500,000 to 550,000 distinct CDR3 sequences, approximately 20% of them singletons. These data also formed part of another study, on yellow fever vaccine responses in identical twins.

The sample was CD4+ T cells sorted from blood. The receptor comes from a woman between 18 and 30 years old in good health. This rearrangement joins TRBV10-3 to TRBJ2-3; D gene uncertain. CDR3 sequence: CAISDFTDTQYF. In DNA form, the CDR3 reads TGTGCCATCAGTGATTTTACAGATACGCAGTATTTT.